In this sample, the clone carrying this T cell receptor beta chain turned up a few times. Germline V gene sequence: CDR1 LNHDA, CDR2 SQIVND (reference sequence). This CDR3 comprises 12 residues. Trimming cost V 7 bases and J 6 bases, with 7 bases left between them. Profiled with immunoSEQ multiplex PCR; TCRdb holds only in-frame clones, not every one. Among approximately 61,000 clones listed, under 95% were seen once. The data derive from a study of T cell changes during pregnancy in multiple sclerosis. The sample consisted of peripheral blood, taken in the first trimester of pregnancy. The V and J genes are TRBV19 and TRBJ1-6; no firm D call. The origin of this receptor is a female donor in good health, enrolled as a control in a pregnancy study. CDR3 in amino acids: CASTRGNSPLHF. The CDR3 DNA reads as TGTGCCAGTACGCGGGGTAATTCACCCCTCCACTTT.